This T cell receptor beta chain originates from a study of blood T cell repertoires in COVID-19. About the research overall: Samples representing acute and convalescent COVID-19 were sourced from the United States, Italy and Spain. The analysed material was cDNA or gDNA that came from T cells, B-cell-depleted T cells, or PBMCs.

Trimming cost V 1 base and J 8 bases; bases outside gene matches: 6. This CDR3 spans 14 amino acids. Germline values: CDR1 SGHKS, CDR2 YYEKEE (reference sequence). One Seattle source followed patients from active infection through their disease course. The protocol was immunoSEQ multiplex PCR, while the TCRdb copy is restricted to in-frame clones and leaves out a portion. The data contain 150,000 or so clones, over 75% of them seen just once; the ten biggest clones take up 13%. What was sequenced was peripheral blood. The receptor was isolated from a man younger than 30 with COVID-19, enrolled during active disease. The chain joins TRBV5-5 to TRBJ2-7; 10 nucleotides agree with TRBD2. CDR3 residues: CASSLSSGSYQQYF. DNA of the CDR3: TGTGCCAGCAGCTTGTCTAGCGGGAGTTATCAGCAGTACTTC.